These 13 T cell receptor beta chains originate from one sample sequenced in a study of blood T cell repertoires in COVID-19. Repertoires were generated with immunoSEQ multiplex PCR, while TCRdb's copy carries only in-frame clones and drops some. Of some 390,000 clones listed, around 87% are singletons. The sequenced sample was peripheral blood. The receptors shown here come from a woman in her sixties or seventies with COVID-19, enrolled during active disease.

The chain employs TRBV7-3 and TRBJ2-3; maybe TRBD1 (6 bases). The CDR3 has 14 amino acids. V lost 1 base and J 1 base, leaving 6 bases between the germline ends. Germline lookup yields CDR1 SGHTA and CDR2 FQGTGA. The CDR3 DNA reads TGTGCCAGCAGCTTAAGGGGGCGCACAGATACGCAGTATTTT. The encoded protein is CASSLRGRTDTQYF. The full variable domain, completed using reference TRBV7-3 and TRBJ2-3, is GAGVSQTPSNKVTEKGKYVELRCDPISGHTALYWYRQSLGQGPEFLIYFQGTGAADDSGLPNDRFFAVRPEGSVSTLKIQRTERGDSAVYLCASSLRGRTDTQYFGPGTRLTVL.

The CDR3 is CASSLAGGAGTEAFF. DNA for the CDR3: TGTGCCAGCAGCTTAGCAGGGGGCGCGGGCACTGAAGCTTTCTTT. The chain recombines TRBV11-3 with TRBJ1-1; 8 nucleotides match TRBD1. Germline loops: CDR1 SGHNT, CDR2 YENEEA. This CDR3 region has 15 residues. J was trimmed by 4 bases and V by 1 base; bases with no gene match: 5.

The J gene is TRBJ1-1, the V gene TRBV5-1; D gene ambiguous. The CDR3 loop spans 14 amino acids. Between the trimmed V and J ends, which lost 0 bases and 4 bases, there was a span of 10 bases. Germline-derived CDR1 and CDR2 are SGHRS and YFSETQ. CDR3 in DNA: TGCGCCAGCAGCTTGGTGGTTACGGGCACTGAAGCTTTCTTT. Translating gives CASSLVVTGTEAFF. Full variable domain (missing parts from reference TRBV5-1 and TRBJ1-1): KAGVTQTPRYLIKTRGQQVTLSCSPISGHRSVSWYQQTPGQGLQFLFEYFSETQRNKGNFPGRFSGRQFSNSRSEMNVSTLELGDSALYLCASSLVVTGTEAFFGQGTRLTVV.

In regard to this clone: This specimen includes other DNA sequences encoding the same CDR3. The rearrangement uses TRBV18 and TRBJ2-1; weak D call: TRBD1 (6 bases). The CDR3 contains 13 residues. Germline CDR1 is KGHSH and CDR2 is LQKENI. Between the trimmed V and J ends, which lost 5 bases and 4 bases, there was a span of 9 bases. This CDR3 reads CASSRQEYNEQFF. DNA of the CDR3: TGTGCCAGCTCAAGACAGGAATACAATGAGCAGTTCTTC.

This clone was detected only a few times. This chain connects TRBV6-1 to TRBJ1-2; 7 bases map to TRBD1. The CDR3 sequence is 16 residues long. J gave up 5 bases and V 2 bases, and 11 bases lay outside the gene matches. Germline V lookup: CDR1 MNHNS, CDR2 SASEGT. CDR3 residues: CASSESEDRSLYGYTF. The CDR3 nucleotides are TGTGCCAGCAGTGAATCAGAGGACAGGTCCCTTTATGGCTACACCTTC.

The chain is built from TRBV7-9 and TRBJ1-4; 7 positions match TRBD1. Germline V CDR1 and CDR2: SEHNR, FQNEAQ (reference sequence). This CDR3 is 15 amino acids long. V shed 5 bases, J shed 4 bases, and the junction held 7 bases outside the gene matches. The CDR3 DNA follows: TGTGCCAGCAGCCCTGGGGACAGAGATAATGAAAAACTGTTTTTT. Its protein product is CASSPGDRDNEKLFF. Filled out from reference TRBV7-9 and TRBJ1-4, the complete variable domain reads DTGVSQNPRHKITKRGQNVTFRCDPISEHNRLYWYRQTLGQGPEFLTYFQNEAQLEKSRLLSDRFSAERPKGSFSTLEIQRTEQGDSAMYLCASSPGDRDNEKLFFGSGTQLSVL.

The chain combines TRBV5-1 with TRBJ1-2, with TRBD1 matching over 7 bases. The germline V gene encodes CDR1 SGHRS and CDR2 YFSETQ. This CDR3 comprises 15 residues. Unmatched junction bases numbered 12, after V lost 5 bases and J lost 5 bases. The CDR3 sequence is CASRSMTGSLYGYTF. The CDR3 nucleotides are TGCGCCAGCAGATCTATGACAGGGAGTCTTTATGGCTACACCTTC. Drawing the rest from reference TRBV5-1 and TRBJ1-2, the complete variable domain is KAGVTQTPRYLIKTRGQQVTLSCSPISGHRSVSWYQQTPGQGLQFLFEYFSETQRNKGNFPGRFSGRQFSNSRSEMNVSTLELGDSALYLCASRSMTGSLYGYTFGSGTRLTVV.

This chain uses TRBV20-1 with TRBJ2-7; D unclear. Germline assignment: CDR1 DFQATT and CDR2 SNEGSKA (reference sequence). Trimming left V 3 bases short and J 7 bases short, with 10 bases between. The CDR3 extends over 11 amino acids. In nucleotides, the CDR3 is TGCAGTGCTAGTCGCCTCGGTGAGCAGTACTTC. Translated: CSASRLGEQYF.

The V call is TRBV19, the J call TRBJ2-1, with 8 bases aligning to TRBD2. This CDR3 region has 16 residues. V dropped 3 bases and J dropped 3; count of bases not matched to a gene: 7. CDR1 and CDR2 (germline): LNHDA, SQIVND (reference sequence). In DNA form, the CDR3 reads TGTGCCAGTAGTATTAATGCGGGGGGCATCTACAATGAGCAGTTCTTC. Its protein is CASSINAGGIYNEQFF.

The chain uses TRBV4-1 and TRBJ2-3, with 11 bases fitting TRBD2. V dropped 2 bases and J dropped 4; count of bases not matched to a gene: 17. The CDR3 sequence is 20 residues long. Per germline, CDR1 MGHRA and CDR2 YSYEKL. The CDR3 loop reads CASSQRRGYGTSGGADTQYF. The CDR3 region has the DNA TGCGCCAGCAGCCAACGCAGGGGGTATGGAACTAGCGGGGGTGCAGATACGCAGTATTTT.

The chain employs TRBV4-2 and TRBJ1-5; 7 bases align to TRBD1. The germline V gene encodes CDR1 LGHNA and CDR2 YNFKEQ. This CDR3 is built from 17 residues. Trimming at V came to 1 base and at J to 9 bases, leaving 15 bases not matched to a gene. CDR3 DNA sequence: TGTGCCAGCAGCCAAGCGACAGGGCCAGGGTTTAGTGTGCCCCAGCATTTT. Its translation: CASSQATGPGFSVPQHF.

The chain recombines TRBV5-1 with TRBJ1-1, with TRBD1 matching over 8 bases. The CDR3 contains 14 residues. The V gene's germline CDR1 is SGHRS and CDR2 YFSETQ. V lost 4 bases, J lost 1 base, and 3 bases stayed unmatched. CDR3 DNA sequence: TGCGCCAGCAGCGACACAGGGGGGAACACTGAAGCTTTCTTT. Translated: CASSDTGGNTEAFF.

The CDR3 DNA sequence: TGTGCCAGCACTTTCGCGGCATACAATGAGCAGTTCTTC. This gives the protein CASTFAAYNEQFF. V and J are TRBV12-3 or TRBV12-4 and TRBJ2-1; D ambiguous. This CDR3 region has 13 residues. Trimming shortened V by 7 bases and J by 4 bases, and 11 bases separated the two germline ends.